This TCR beta chain was sequenced for a study of regulatory T cells in long-lasting Graves disease. Whole-study context: Positivity for TSH receptor antibodies plus over 5 years of antithyroid drugs meant persistent Graves' disease. Whole-study results and caveats: In persistent patients, shared public clonotypes (under 3,000) outnumbered those in new patients (around 1,000). Persistent disease preferred TRBV28, TRBJ1-2 and TRBJ2-5.

A few counts support this clonotype. What it binds is not known. The sample's time point: persistent/refractory GD, antithyroid drugs over 5 years with positive TRAb. Construction of the TCR library relied on RNA isolated from PBMCs. Patients came from an endocrinology department in Xi'an, China. This CDR3 region has 13 residues. Trimming took 3 bases from V and 1 from J, leaving 7 bases between them. CDR1 is SGHDT and CDR2 is YYEEEE in the germline V gene. Researchers made TCR beta libraries by using iRepertoire HTBI primers and running Arm-PCR on CDR3 regions. TCRdb itself ran the multiplex PCR reads through MiXCR, one entry per CDR3 protein. The sample lists approximately 400,000 distinct CDR3 sequences; around 21% were seen once.

The receptor comes from a female donor with Graves disease. This rearrangement joins TRBV5-6 to TRBJ1-1; D remains ambiguous. The sample here was peripheral blood mononuclear cells (PBMCs), taken when the disease was refractory, from a patient treated with antithyroid drugs. The chain's CDR3 is CASSSVPNTEAFF. The CDR3 region has the DNA TGTGCCAGCAGCTCCGTTCCGAACACTGAAGCTTTCTTT. Based on the CDR3 plus reference TRBV5-6 and TRBJ1-1, the full variable domain is DAGVTQSPTHLIKTRGQQVTLRCSPKSGHDTVSWYQQALGQGPQFIFQYYEEEERQRGNFPDRFSGHQFPNYSSELNVNALLLGDSALYLCASSSVPNTEAFFGQGTRLTVV.